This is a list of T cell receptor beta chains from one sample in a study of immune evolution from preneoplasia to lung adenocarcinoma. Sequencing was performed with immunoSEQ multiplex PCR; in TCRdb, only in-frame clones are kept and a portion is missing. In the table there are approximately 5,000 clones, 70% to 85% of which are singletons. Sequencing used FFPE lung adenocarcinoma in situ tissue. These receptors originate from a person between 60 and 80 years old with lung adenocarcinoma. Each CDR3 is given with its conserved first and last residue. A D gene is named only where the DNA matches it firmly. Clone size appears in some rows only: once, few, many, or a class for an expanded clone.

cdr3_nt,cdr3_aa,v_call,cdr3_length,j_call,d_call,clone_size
TGTGCCAGCAGTTCCGGGACAGGGGACACCGGGGAGCTGTTTTTT,CASSSGTGDTGELFF,TRBV6-4,15,TRBJ2-2,TRBD1,NA
TGTGCCAGCAGCCCCCGGGACAGGGGGTCAAATGAGCAGTTCTTC,CASSPRDRGSNEQFF,TRBV7-9,15,TRBJ2-1,TRBD1,NA
TGTGCCAGCGCCTCGGCCGGAAAACTGTTTTTT,CASASAGKLFF,TRBV28,11,TRBJ1-4,NA,NA
TGTGCCAGCAGCCAATTACTGGGACTATCCCAGTTGAGGCAAGAGACCCAGTACTTC,CASSQLLGLSQLRQETQYF,TRBV4-2,19,TRBJ2-5,TRBD2,NA
TGCGCCAGCAGTGAGTCGGTTTTGGGGGCAGGCTATGAGCAGTTCTTC,CASSESVLGAGYEQFF,TRBV10-1,16,TRBJ2-1,NA,NA
TGCGCCAGCAGCCAAGGTGCAGGGAGCTCCTACGAGCAGTACTTC,CASSQGAGSSYEQYF,TRBV4-1,15,TRBJ2-7,NA,NA
TGTGCCAGCAGCCTTGCCAGCTACACTGAAGCTTTCTTT,CASSLASYTEAFF,TRBV14,13,TRBJ1-1,NA,NA
TGTGCCAGCCAAGGGGGCTTCAATGAAAAACTGTTTTTT,CASQGGFNEKLFF,TRBV27,13,TRBJ1-4,TRBD1,NA
TGTGCCAGCAGCGTAGGACAACGGCAGGGCTACACCTTC,CASSVGQRQGYTF,TRBV9,13,TRBJ1-2,NA,NA
TGTGCCAGCAGTTCTACGACAGGAATCCCGGACACTGAAGCTTTCTTT,CASSSTTGIPDTEAFF,TRBV27,16,TRBJ1-1,NA,NA
TGTGCCAGCAGCTTAGAGGGACTAGCGGGGGGAGATACGCAGTATTTT,CASSLEGLAGGDTQYF,TRBV7-9,16,TRBJ2-3,TRBD2,NA
TGCGCCAGCAGCTTGGAAGGGGCGCCTAGCTCCTACGAGCAGTACTTC,CASSLEGAPSSYEQYF,TRBV5-1,16,TRBJ2-7,NA,medium-sized
TGTGCCAGCACCGGGACTAGCGGGTACAATGAGCAGTTCTTC,CASTGTSGYNEQFF,TRBV6-1,14,TRBJ2-1,TRBD2,NA
TGTGCCAGCAGCTTCCCTAGCGGGGGGGCAACGAATACGCAGTATTTT,CASSFPSGGATNTQYF,TRBV5-4,16,TRBJ2-3,TRBD2,NA
TGTGCCACCAGCAGAGATGTAGCATCCAGGGCTTATAATTCACCCCTCCACTTT,CATSRDVASRAYNSPLHF,TRBV15,18,TRBJ1-6,NA,NA
TGTGCCAGCAAAGACGGGGGGGCCCAGAATGAGCAGTTCTTC,CASKDGGAQNEQFF,TRBV28,14,TRBJ2-1,TRBD2,NA
TGTGCCAGCAGCCACGGGACAGGGTCCTACGAGCAGTACTTC,CASSHGTGSYEQYF,TRBV7-2,14,TRBJ2-7,TRBD1,NA
TGTGCCAGCTCACCAACGCAGTACAATGAGCAGTTCTTC,CASSPTQYNEQFF,TRBV18,13,TRBJ2-1,NA,NA
TGTGCCAGCAGCCAAGCGGTGCTACTAGCGGGGGACACCTCCACAGATACGCAGTATTTT,CASSQAVLLAGDTSTDTQYF,TRBV14,20,TRBJ2-3,TRBD2,few
TGTGCCAGCAGCTTAGTGGGTCGGCCTACCTACGAGCAGTACTTC,CASSLVGRPTYEQYF,TRBV7-2,15,TRBJ2-7,NA,once
TGTGCCACCAGCAGAGATCAGGGGACCTACGAGCAGTACTTC,CATSRDQGTYEQYF,TRBV15,14,TRBJ2-7,NA,once
TGCAGCGTTTCAAACAGGGGAGACGGCTACACCTTC,CSVSNRGDGYTF,TRBV29-1,12,TRBJ1-2,TRBD1,NA
TGTGCCATCAGTGAACAGGGGGTATATGGCAATCAGCCCCAGCATTTT,CAISEQGVYGNQPQHF,TRBV10-3,16,TRBJ1-5,TRBD1,NA
TGCAGCGTTGTTCCTGACCCAGCCTACGAGCAGTACTTC,CSVVPDPAYEQYF,TRBV29-1,13,TRBJ2-7,NA,once
TGTGCCAGCAGCTTAAGGGGGGGCCCCACCGGGGAGCTGTTTTTT,CASSLRGGPTGELFF,TRBV7-2,15,TRBJ2-2,NA,NA
TGTGCCAGCAGCTTAGCGGGGGCGCGGATCACTGAAGCTTTCTTT,CASSLAGARITEAFF,TRBV7-2,15,TRBJ1-1,NA,few
TGTGCCAGCAGCTTGGCATACGAGGGAAGCAATCAGCCCCAGCATTTT,CASSLAYEGSNQPQHF,TRBV5-8,16,TRBJ1-5,NA,NA
TGTGCCAGCAGTGACGGACCGAGCTCTGGGGCCAACGTCCTGACTTTC,CASSDGPSSGANVLTF,TRBV6-4,16,TRBJ2-6,NA,NA
TGTGCCAGCACCTCCGGGGGGCTGGCCGGGGAGCTGTTTTTT,CASTSGGLAGELFF,TRBV4-2,14,TRBJ2-2,NA,once
TGTGCCAGCAGTTACTCTCAGTACTCTGGAAACACCATATATTTT,CASSYSQYSGNTIYF,TRBV6-5,15,TRBJ1-3,NA,NA
TGTGCCAGCAGCTTAGTGGGGGGAGGCAATCAGCCCCAGCATTTT,CASSLVGGGNQPQHF,TRBV7-8,15,TRBJ1-5,NA,medium-sized
TGTGCCAGCAGTTTATTCCAGGGGGCTGGTGGCACTGAAGCTTTCTTT,CASSLFQGAGGTEAFF,TRBV27,16,TRBJ1-1,TRBD1,NA
TGTGCCAGCTCACCACCGTCGACAGGGTCGAACACTGAAGCTTTCTTT,CASSPPSTGSNTEAFF,TRBV18,16,TRBJ1-1,TRBD1,NA
TGTGCCAGCAGTGAATGGGAAAAACTGTTTTTT,CASSEWEKLFF,TRBV2,11,TRBJ1-4,NA,NA
TGCGCCAGCAGCCAAGAGACCCTATCGAGGACAGTTCGAGCAAGGGGAAACACCATATATTTT,CASSQETLSRTVRARGNTIYF,TRBV4-3,21,TRBJ1-3,NA,NA